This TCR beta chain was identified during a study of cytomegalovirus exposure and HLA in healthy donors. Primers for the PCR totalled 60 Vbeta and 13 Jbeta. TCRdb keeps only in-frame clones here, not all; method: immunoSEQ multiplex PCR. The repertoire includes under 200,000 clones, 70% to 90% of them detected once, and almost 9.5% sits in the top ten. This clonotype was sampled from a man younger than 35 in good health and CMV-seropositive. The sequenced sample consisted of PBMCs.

The CDR3 DNA follows: TGTGCCAGCAGCGTAGTAGGGGAGAACACTGAAGCTTTCTTT. This translates into CASSVVGENTEAFF. The chain joins TRBV9 to TRBJ1-1; D might be TRBD1 (5 bases). The CDR3 totals 14 residues. The germline gives CDR1 SGDLS, CDR2 YYNGEE. Trimming stripped 0 bases from V and 1 base from J, with 7 bases between.